The 27 T cell receptor beta chains below come from one sample, sequenced in a study of blood T cell repertoires in COVID-19. Some clones are missing from TCRdb's copy, which holds only in-frame ones; the method was immunoSEQ multiplex PCR. The table has 200,000 to 300,000 clones, 70% to 90% seen once. The sample taken for sequencing was peripheral blood. The source is a man between 25 and 39 years old with active or convalescent COVID-19.

This rearrangement joins TRBV2 to TRBJ1-2; TRBD1 might be the D (6 bases). Per germline, CDR1 SNHLY and CDR2 FYNNEI. V lost 6 bases and J lost 8, with 16 bases in between. The CDR3 is 13 residues long. The CDR3, as DNA: TGTGCCAGCAGAAGAACTACAGGGTCGGGCTACACCTTC. Its protein is CASRRTTGSGYTF.

CDR3 sequence reads: CASTWVGSTGNTEAFF. CDR3 in DNA: TGCGCCAGCACGTGGGTGGGGTCGACAGGGAACACTGAAGCTTTCTTT. The chain is built from TRBV5-1 and TRBJ1-1; the D gene is possibly TRBD1 (6 bases). V shed 6 bases and J shed 1 base, with 19 bases lying between them. This CDR3 comprises 16 residues. Germline V CDR1 and CDR2: SGHRS, YFSETQ.

The chain is built from TRBV5-4 and TRBJ1-4, with D unclear. The CDR3 length is 13 residues. With 7 bases removed from V and 4 bases from J, the gap between germline ends came to 11 bases. Germline V gene data show CDR1 as SGHNT and CDR2 as YYREEE (reference sequence). Written as DNA, the CDR3 is TGTGCCAGCCGCGGTCCCGATAATGAAAAACTGTTTTTT. This translates into CASRGPDNEKLFF.

This sequence joins TRBV5-6 and TRBJ1-6, with 7 nucleotides matching TRBD1. Trimming cost V 6 bases and J 0 bases; bases outside gene matches: 9. The CDR3 runs 17 residues. Per germline, CDR1 SGHDT and CDR2 YYEEEE. The CDR3 here is CASNRGRLSSYNSPLHF. CDR3 sequence (DNA): TGTGCCAGCAACAGGGGACGGTTGAGCTCCTATAATTCACCCCTCCACTTT.

This chain joins TRBV5-1 and TRBJ2-2, with 7 positions matching TRBD1. Trimming cost V 4 bases and J 3 bases; bases outside gene matches: 9. Germline assignment: CDR1 SGHRS and CDR2 YFSETQ. This CDR3 has 16 residues. The chain's CDR3 is CASSLRQGVDTGELFF. As DNA, the CDR3 is TGCGCCAGCAGCCTGAGACAGGGTGTGGACACCGGGGAGCTGTTTTTT.

This clone was observed a single time. V usage is TRBV25-1 and J usage is TRBJ1-1, with unresolved D. CDR1 and CDR2 from the germline V gene are MGHDK and SYGVNS. This CDR3 is 12 amino acids long. Trimming took off 1 base at V and 8 bases at J, with 8 bases between the two ends. CDR3 sequence: CASSELTGEAFF. Here the CDR3 DNA reads TGTGCCAGCAGTGAATTAACGGGAGAAGCTTTCTTT.

J is TRBJ1-4 and V is TRBV20-1; D gene unclear. Germline V gene sequence: CDR1 DFQATT, CDR2 SNEGSKA (reference sequence). The CDR3 has 14 residues. V gave up 3 bases and J gave up 0 bases, with 8 bases separating them. CDR3 nucleotide sequence: TGCAGTGCTAGTGAAGGAGCAACTAATGAAAAACTGTTTTTT. Protein product: CSASEGATNEKLFF.

V and J are TRBV4-1 and TRBJ1-2; the match to TRBD1 covers 7 bases. CDR1 MGHRA and CDR2 YSYEKL come from the germline V gene. Trimming cost V 1 base and J 5 bases; bases outside gene matches: 10. The CDR3 totals 16 residues. CDR3 sequence reads: CASSQGDSLLGYGYTF. In DNA, the CDR3 is TGCGCCAGCAGCCAAGGGGACAGTCTCCTGGGGTATGGCTACACCTTC.

The gene calls are TRBV5-6 and TRBJ1-5; D possibly corresponds to TRBD1 (5 bases). Trimming stripped 4 bases from V and 2 bases from J, with 13 bases between. The CDR3 covers 15 residues. Germline CDR1 reads SGHDT; CDR2 reads YYEEEE. The CDR3 loop is CASSALGGGNQPQHF. CDR3 in DNA: TGTGCCAGCAGCGCCCTCGGGGGAGGCAATCAGCCCCAGCATTTT.

The gene calls are TRBV3-1 (or the pseudogene TRBV3-2) and TRBJ2-7; the D gene is possibly TRBD2 (5 bases). The CDR3 runs to 14 residues. Germline loops: CDR1 LGHDT, CDR2 YNNKEL (reference sequence). The ends were cut back, 4 bases at V and 1 base at J, with 11 bases in the middle. DNA of the CDR3: TGTGCCAGCAGCCGAACCGACTATTCCTACGAGCAGTACTTC. This codes for CASSRTDYSYEQYF.

This chain uses TRBV4-1 with TRBJ2-7; TRBD2 matches at 12 bases. V was clipped by 1 base and J by 0 bases; unmatched bases: 4. The germline V gene encodes CDR1 MGHRA and CDR2 YSYEKL. There are 17 residues in the CDR3. CDR3 DNA: TGCGCCAGCAGCCAAGCGGGGACTAGCGGGTCCTCCTACGAGCAGTACTTC. Its protein product is CASSQAGTSGSSYEQYF.

For this clone: The sample carries other DNA sequences with the same CDR3. The chain carries TRBV19 and TRBJ1-6; D is unclear. Germline CDR1 is LNHDA and CDR2 is SQIVND (reference sequence). The CDR3 is 15 amino acids. Trimming stripped 1 base from V and 2 bases from J, with 6 bases between. The CDR3 region has the DNA TGTGCCAGTAGTATAGGAGGCACCTATAATTCACCCCTCCACTTT. Amino acids: CASSIGGTYNSPLHF.

The chain links TRBV3-1 (or the pseudogene TRBV3-2) to TRBJ1-4; 9 bases match TRBD1. Germline assignment: CDR1 LGHDT and CDR2 YNNKEL (reference sequence). CDR3 length equals 16 residues. Trimming at V came to 3 bases and at J to 8 bases, leaving 10 bases not matched to a gene. CDR3 nucleotide sequence: TGTGCCAGCAGCCAGGACTTACAGGGGGCAGGGGAAAAACTGTTTTTT. It is translated as CASSQDLQGAGEKLFF.

The genes are TRBV12-3 or TRBV12-4 and TRBJ1-6; no clear D. The CDR3 contains 13 residues. The V end was cut by 0 bases, the J end by 6 bases, with 3 bases between. The CDR3 DNA sequence: TGTGCCAGCAGTTTAGCCGGTAATTCACCCCTCCACTTT. This gives the protein CASSLAGNSPLHF.

This clone was observed a handful of times. The J gene is TRBJ2-5, the V gene TRBV6-2 or TRBV6-3; D might be TRBD2 (5 bases). V was cut by 3 bases and J by 2 bases, with 7 bases left in between. Germline lookup yields CDR1 MNHEY and CDR2 SVGEGT. This CDR3 comprises 13 residues. CDR3 protein: CASSYGEQETQYF. Written as DNA, the CDR3 is TGTGCCAGCAGTTATGGGGAGCAAGAGACCCAGTACTTC.

The rearrangement links TRBV27 to TRBJ2-6; the D gene is possibly TRBD1 (5 bases). The V gene lost 5 bases and the J gene lost 0 bases, with 11 bases spanning the gap. Germline loops: CDR1 MNHEY, CDR2 SMNVEV (reference sequence). The CDR3 is 16 amino acids. The CDR3 here is CASSPIQGSGANVLTF. The DNA for the CDR3 is TGTGCCAGCAGTCCAATTCAGGGCTCTGGGGCCAACGTCCTGACTTTC.

The chain joins TRBV5-1 to TRBJ2-5, with 12 bases identical to TRBD2. Germline V gene sequence: CDR1 SGHRS, CDR2 YFSETQ. V gave up 3 bases and J gave up 4 bases; unmatched junction bases: 7. CDR3 length: 16 amino acids. The CDR3 nucleotides read TGCGCCAGCAGCTACCAACTAGCGGGGGGACCAGAGACCCAGTACTTC. Its protein product is CASSYQLAGGPETQYF.

The V call is TRBV6-6, the J call TRBJ2-5; D might be TRBD2 (5 bases). CDR3 length: 16 residues. The V end lost 0 bases, the J end lost 1 base, and 12 bases lay between the germline ends. From germline, CDR1 is MNHNY and CDR2 SVGAGI (reference sequence). CDR3 protein: CASSYSYRGVQETQYF. The CDR3 DNA reads TGTGCCAGCAGTTACTCGTACCGGGGTGTCCAAGAGACCCAGTACTTC.

The V call is TRBV4-3, the J call TRBJ2-4, with 11 bases that match TRBD2. CDR1 and CDR2 from the germline V gene are LGHNA and YSLEER. V lost 1 base to trimming and J lost 8 bases; unmatched junction nucleotides: 7. The CDR3 has 16 amino acids. The CDR3 sequence is CASSQALAGGLDIQYF. The CDR3 nucleotides are TGCGCCAGCAGCCAAGCTCTAGCGGGGGGCCTGGACATTCAGTACTTC.

V usage is TRBV4-1 and J usage is TRBJ1-2, with 7 bases that match TRBD1. V dropped 1 base and J dropped 2; count of bases not matched to a gene: 4. This CDR3 is built from 15 residues. CDR1 MGHRA and CDR2 YSYEKL come from the germline V gene. CDR3 in DNA: TGCGCCAGCAGCCAAGCGGCAGGGGGGAACTATGGCTACACCTTC. Translation: CASSQAAGGNYGYTF.

The genes are TRBV7-2 and TRBJ2-1; tentative D call: TRBD2 (5 bases). The V gene lost 1 base and the J gene lost 8 bases, with 18 bases spanning the gap. The CDR3 sequence is 16 residues long. Germline V CDR1 and CDR2: SGHTA, FQGNSA. CDR3 loop: CASSLVVGGGSDEQFF. CDR3 DNA: TGTGCCAGCAGCTTAGTGGTTGGAGGCGGCTCCGATGAGCAGTTCTTC.

The V call is TRBV5-4, the J call TRBJ1-2; D uncertain. V lost 1 base to trimming and J lost 5 bases, with 12 bases between them. CDR3 length: 14 residues. Germline values: CDR1 SGHNT, CDR2 YYREEE (reference sequence). The CDR3 bases are TGTGCCAGCAGCTTGTGGAGTATCGGTTATGGCTACACCTTC. Protein: CASSLWSIGYGYTF.

This rearrangement joins TRBV10-1 to TRBJ1-2, with D maybe TRBD1 (5 bases). CDR3 length equals 16 residues. Trimming took 3 bases from V and 2 from J, leaving 16 bases between them. Per germline, CDR1 WNHNN and CDR2 SYGVQD (reference sequence). CDR3 sequence: CASSEGAPGENYGYTF. CDR3 coding DNA: TGCGCCAGCAGTGAAGGGGCCCCGGGGGAAAACTATGGCTACACCTTC.

This clone was counted a few times. This rearrangement joins TRBV6-6 to TRBJ1-5; 9 nucleotides agree with TRBD1. Unmatched junction bases numbered 7, after V lost 5 bases and J lost 5 bases. There are 15 residues in the CDR3. From germline, CDR1 is MNHNY and CDR2 SVGAGI (reference sequence). The CDR3 bases are TGTGCCAGCAGTGTGCCCCGGACAGGGGATCAGCCCCAGCATTTT. As protein: CASSVPRTGDQPQHF.

The CDR3 nucleotides are TGCGCCAGCAGCTTGTTTAAGGGGGCCACGGATGAAAAACTGTTTTTT. It yields the protein CASSLFKGATDEKLFF. V and J are TRBV5-1 and TRBJ1-4; 7 bases match TRBD1. The CDR3 runs to 16 residues. The junction had 9 bases not matched to a gene; V was cut back by 1 base and J by 6 bases. Germline V gene lookup returns CDR1 SGHRS and CDR2 YFSETQ.

Regarding this clone: Other DNA sequences in the same sample also yield this CDR3. The rearrangement links TRBV7-2 to TRBJ2-3; no clear D gene. The germline V and J ends were trimmed by 5 bases and 2 bases, with 5 bases remaining between them. The CDR3 covers 12 residues. The germline gives CDR1 SGHTA, CDR2 FQGNSA. CDR3 coding DNA: TGTGCCAGCAGCCCCTCCACAGATACGCAGTATTTT. Protein sequence: CASSPSTDTQYF.

The chain carries TRBV4-1 and TRBJ2-7; weak D call: TRBD2 (6 bases). Germline assignment: CDR1 MGHRA and CDR2 YSYEKL. This CDR3 spans 19 amino acids. V lost 0 bases and J 2 bases, leaving 23 bases between the germline ends. DNA of the CDR3: TGCGCCAGCAGCCAAGATTGGAGGGAGACAGCTCGGGTTCCCTACGAGCAGTACTTC. The encoded protein is CASSQDWRETARVPYEQYF.